The rows below give T cell receptor beta chains drawn from one sample of a study of identical twins. TCRdb re-called the 5' RACE reads with MiXCR, one entry per CDR3 protein. In the table there are around 500,000 distinct CDR3 sequences, more than 13% of which are singletons. Another study also made use of these data, one on yellow fever vaccine responses in identical twins.

What was sequenced was CD4+ T cells sorted from blood. Receptors were obtained from a woman aged 18-29 years in good health. The CDR3 runs from the conserved cysteine through the conserved F or W. The D gene is left open where the match is weak. Size values are once, few and many counts, or a class for expanded clones, and some rows have none.

J,size,V,D,CDR3,DNA
TRBJ2-3,NA,TRBV29-1,TRBD2,CSVVAPRLAESTDTQYF,TGCAGCGTTGTCGCCCCTAGACTAGCGGAGAGCACAGATACGCAGTATTTT
TRBJ2-2,few,TRBV5-1,TRBD1,CASSLGQGITGELFF,TGCGCCAGCAGCTTAGGACAGGGAATTACCGGGGAGCTGTTTTTT
TRBJ2-7,NA,TRBV29-1,NA,CSVGEPTYEQYF,TGCAGCGTTGGAGAGCCCACCTACGAGCAGTACTTC
TRBJ2-2,many,TRBV11-1,NA,CASMRTSVGTGELFF,TGTGCCAGCATGAGGACCAGCGTCGGGACCGGGGAGCTGTTTTTT
TRBJ2-7,NA,TRBV20-1,TRBD2,CSARDPASGGSYEQYF,TGCAGTGCTAGAGATCCGGCTAGCGGGGGGTCCTACGAGCAGTACTTC
TRBJ1-6,few,TRBV20-1,NA,CSARGPARRSYNSPLHF,TGCAGTGCTAGAGGGCCGGCCCGGCGGTCCTATAATTCACCCCTCCACTTT
TRBJ2-2,NA,TRBV28,TRBD2,CASSLPGGWDTGELFF,TGTGCCAGCAGTCTTCCGGGAGGATGGGACACCGGGGAGCTGTTTTTT
TRBJ2-5,NA,TRBV7-2,TRBD1,CASSLGTGLETQYF,TGTGCCAGCAGCCTTGGGACAGGATTGGAGACCCAGTACTTC
TRBJ1-1,many,TRBV6-6,NA,CASEKGNTEAFF,TGTGCCAGTGAGAAGGGGAACACTGAAGCTTTCTTT
TRBJ2-1,few,TRBV9,NA,CASSVAIYNEQFF,TGTGCCAGCAGCGTAGCCATATACAATGAGCAGTTCTTC
TRBJ2-5,few,TRBV29-1,NA,CSVGQTSQETQYF,TGCAGCGTTGGACAGACATCCCAAGAGACCCAGTACTTC
TRBJ2-3,few,TRBV3-1,NA,CASSQAEDTQYF,TGTGCCAGCAGCCAAGCTGAAGATACGCAGTATTTT
TRBJ2-1,few,TRBV10-3,TRBD2,CAISGLAGVSNEQFF,TGTGCCATCAGCGGACTAGCGGGAGTCTCCAATGAGCAGTTCTTC
TRBJ1-3,few,TRBV29-1,NA,CSVGLGQSGNTIYF,TGCAGCGTTGGTCTCGGACAATCTGGAAACACCATATATTTT
TRBJ2-7,NA,TRBV7-9,NA,CASSLPPDYYEQYF,TGTGCCAGCAGCTTACCTCCGGACTACTACGAGCAGTACTTC
TRBJ2-7,NA,TRBV27,NA,CASGSSGFDEQYF,TGTGCCAGCGGATCCTCAGGGTTCGACGAGCAGTACTTC
TRBJ1-3,NA,TRBV11-2,TRBD1,CASSSEDRQYF,TGTGCCAGCAGCTCTGAGGACAGGCAATATTTT
TRBJ2-1,NA,TRBV20-1,NA,CSARFAQQSSYNEQFF,TGCAGTGCTAGATTCGCCCAGCAGAGCTCCTACAATGAGCAGTTCTTC
TRBJ2-7,few,TRBV11-2,TRBD2,CASSLTSGLAAYEQYF,TGTGCCAGCAGCTTAACATCGGGACTAGCGGCCTACGAGCAGTACTTC
TRBJ2-7,once,TRBV7-2,TRBD1,CASSLGQGIIREQYF,TGTGCCAGCAGCTTAGGACAGGGAATTATTCGCGAGCAGTACTTC
TRBJ2-1,few,TRBV11-2,NA,CASSLAAATYNEQFF,TGTGCCAGCAGCTTAGCGGCGGCTACCTACAATGAGCAGTTCTTC
TRBJ2-1,NA,TRBV3-1,NA,CASSQTSRPGNEQFF,TGTGCCAGCAGCCAAACAAGTAGGCCTGGGAATGAGCAGTTCTTC
TRBJ2-2,few,TRBV29-1,NA,CSANINPTGELFF,TGCAGCGCCAACATAAACCCGACCGGGGAGCTGTTTTTT
TRBJ2-5,few,TRBV24-1,TRBD1,CATSDLGTGSQETQYF,TGTGCCACCAGTGACCTTGGGACAGGTAGCCAAGAGACCCAGTACTTC
TRBJ2-6,few,TRBV12-3/TRBV12-4,NA,CASSTLRSGANVLTF,TGTGCCAGCAGCACTTTGCGCTCTGGGGCCAACGTCCTGACTTTC
TRBJ2-5,few,TRBV7-9,TRBD1,CASSSGQTQQETQYF,TGTGCCAGCAGCTCGGGACAGACTCAACAAGAGACCCAGTACTTC
TRBJ2-3,NA,TRBV15,NA,CATSQGLNTDTQYF,TGTGCCACCAGCCAGGGGCTGAACACAGATACGCAGTATTTT
TRBJ2-5,NA,TRBV5-5,NA,CASSLIPETQYF,TGTGCCAGCAGCTTGATCCCAGAGACCCAGTACTTC
TRBJ2-1,few,TRBV11-2,TRBD2,CASSLESLGTSGYNEQFF,TGTGCCAGCAGCTTAGAATCTTTGGGGACTAGCGGTTACAATGAGCAGTTCTTC
TRBJ2-1,NA,TRBV7-9,TRBD2,CASSLAATSGSYNEQFF,TGTGCCAGCAGCTTAGCTGCGACTAGCGGATCCTACAATGAGCAGTTCTTC
TRBJ2-7,NA,TRBV28,NA,CASSLSAVRFEQYF,TGTGCCAGCAGTTTATCCGCGGTCCGCTTCGAGCAGTACTTC
TRBJ2-4,NA,TRBV27,NA,CASSLYPPFTGDVAKNIQYF,TGTGCCAGCAGTTTATATCCCCCTTTTACGGGAGACGTAGCCAAAAACATTCAGTACTTC
TRBJ2-3,NA,TRBV20-1,TRBD2,CSARDPAGGRGSDTQYF,TGCAGTGCTAGAGATCCGGCGGGGGGCCGTGGCTCAGATACGCAGTATTTT
TRBJ2-4,NA,TRBV2,TRBD1,CASTWTGFAKNIQYF,TGTGCCAGCACTTGGACAGGTTTTGCCAAAAACATTCAGTACTTC
TRBJ2-2,NA,TRBV5-5,TRBD2,CASSLTSGAPTGELFF,TGTGCCAGCAGCTTGACTAGCGGGGCCCCCACCGGGGAGCTGTTTTTT
TRBJ2-1,few,TRBV20-1,NA,CSARPGYPQFF,TGCAGTGCTAGACCGGGGTACCCGCAGTTCTTC
TRBJ2-6,NA,TRBV11-1,NA,CASSSRGDKASSGANVLTF,TGTGCCAGCAGCTCCCGGGGGGACAAAGCAAGCTCTGGGGCCAACGTCCTGACTTTC
TRBJ1-4,NA,TRBV11-2,TRBD1,CASSLDGGTGARGEKLFF,TGTGCCAGCAGCTTAGATGGCGGGACAGGTGCCAGGGGGGAAAAACTGTTTTTT
TRBJ1-1,NA,TRBV19,TRBD1,CASTDRVAEAFF,TGTGCCAGTACCGACAGGGTGGCTGAAGCTTTCTTT
TRBJ2-5,NA,TRBV28,NA,CAIKPPRIQETQYF,TGTGCCATCAAGCCCCCCAGGATCCAAGAGACCCAGTACTTC
TRBJ2-5,NA,TRBV7-9,NA,CASSSLSETQYF,TGTGCCAGCAGCTCACTTTCAGAGACCCAGTACTTC
TRBJ2-1,NA,TRBV7-8,NA,CASSPRVGRNEQFF,TGTGCCAGCAGCCCAAGGGTAGGAAGGAATGAGCAGTTCTTC
TRBJ1-3,few,TRBV6-1,NA,CASSGQASSGNTIYF,TGTGCCAGCAGTGGACAGGCATCCTCTGGAAACACCATATATTTT
TRBJ2-5,few,TRBV5-1,TRBD2,CASSSSTSEIQETQYF,TGCGCCAGCAGCTCCTCGACTAGCGAGATCCAAGAGACCCAGTACTTC
TRBJ2-7,NA,TRBV7-2,NA,CASSLGHYSRDGYEQYF,TGTGCCAGCAGCTTAGGGCATTATAGCCGTGATGGTTACGAGCAGTACTTC
TRBJ2-1,few,TRBV20-1,NA,CSASPRTGEQFF,TGCAGTGCTAGTCCTAGGACCGGTGAGCAGTTCTTC
TRBJ2-7,NA,TRBV7-2,NA,CASSLVRVGYEQYF,TGTGCCAGCAGCTTAGTTCGGGTAGGGTACGAGCAGTACTTC
TRBJ2-7,few,TRBV7-2,NA,CASSLAHVNVLGEQYF,TGTGCCAGCAGCTTAGCGCACGTGAACGTTTTGGGCGAGCAGTACTTC
TRBJ2-3,NA,TRBV6-4,NA,CASSDSARHTQYF,TGTGCCAGCAGTGACTCCGCCAGGCATACGCAGTATTTT
TRBJ2-1,NA,TRBV6-1,NA,CASRQGGYNEQFF,TGTGCCAGCCGCCAAGGGGGATACAATGAGCAGTTCTTC
TRBJ2-2,NA,TRBV2,TRBD1,CASGGQGTRTGELFF,TGTGCCAGCGGGGGACAGGGGACCCGCACCGGGGAGCTGTTTTTT
TRBJ1-1,NA,TRBV6-5,NA,CASSYSFGGDGKTEAFF,TGTGCCAGCAGTTACTCTTTTGGGGGCGACGGGAAGACTGAAGCTTTCTTT
TRBJ2-3,NA,TRBV5-5,TRBD1,CASSLYTGGADTQYF,TGTGCCAGCAGCTTGTACACAGGGGGCGCAGATACGCAGTATTTT
TRBJ2-7,few,TRBV28,NA,CASSARLPYEQYF,TGTGCCAGCAGTGCTAGACTTCCCTACGAGCAGTACTTC